Below are 4 T cell receptor beta chains sequenced from a single sample in a study of shared clonotypes between healthy human individuals. Libraries were prepared by immunoSEQ multiplex PCR; TCRdb keeps only in-frame clonotypes and omits some of them. The sample lists some 1 million clones, about 80% occurring once. What was sequenced was memory CD4+ T cells sorted from blood. Specified subset: CD45RA-negative fraction. The receptors here all came from a man younger than 30 in good health.

The chain carries TRBV27 and TRBJ2-1, with TRBD2 matching over 14 bases. The V gene's germline CDR1 is MNHEY and CDR2 SMNVEV (reference sequence). Trimming at V came to 5 bases and at J to 9 bases, leaving 9 bases not matched to a gene. This CDR3 region has 16 residues. CDR3 residues: CASSPTGTSGSFEQFF. As DNA, the CDR3 is TGTGCCAGCAGTCCCACCGGGACTAGCGGGAGTTTTGAGCAGTTCTTC.

This clone was observed a handful of times. V and J are TRBV28 and TRBJ1-1; no reliable D call. The germline gives CDR1 MDHEN, CDR2 SYDVKM. The V gene lost 5 bases and the J gene lost 2 bases, with 9 bases spanning the gap. The CDR3 covers 13 residues. CDR3 sequence: CASSPRINTEAFF. CDR3 coding DNA: TGTGCCAGCAGTCCCAGGATTAACACTGAAGCTTTCTTT.

This chain links TRBV30 with TRBJ2-1; no reliable D call. Looked up from germline, CDR1 is GTSNPN and CDR2 is SVGIG (reference sequence). The CDR3 runs 14 residues. Deletions cut 8 bases from V and 2 bases from J, with 16 bases between. In nucleotides, the CDR3 is TGTGCCAGCAGTTTTCGGCGCGCCTACAATGAGCAGTTCTTC. This encodes CASSFRRAYNEQFF.

The chain has TRBV19 and TRBJ2-3; no reliable D call. Trimming took off 5 bases at V and 2 bases at J, with 14 bases between the two ends. From germline, CDR1 is LNHDA and CDR2 SQIVND (reference sequence). This CDR3 has 15 amino acids. Written as DNA, the CDR3 is TGTGCCAGTAGTGTATGGTCCCTTAACACAGATACGCAGTATTTT. Its protein is CASSVWSLNTDTQYF.